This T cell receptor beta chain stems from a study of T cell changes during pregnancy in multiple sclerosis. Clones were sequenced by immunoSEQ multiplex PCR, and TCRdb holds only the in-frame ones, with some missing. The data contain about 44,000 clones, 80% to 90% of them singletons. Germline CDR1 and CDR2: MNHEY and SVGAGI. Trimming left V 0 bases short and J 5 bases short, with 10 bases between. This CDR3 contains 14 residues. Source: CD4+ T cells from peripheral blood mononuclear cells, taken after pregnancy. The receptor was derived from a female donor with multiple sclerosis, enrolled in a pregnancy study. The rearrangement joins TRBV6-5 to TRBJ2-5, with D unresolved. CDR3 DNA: TGTGCCAGCAGTTACTCGCGCGGAGACGAGACCCAGTACTTC. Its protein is CASSYSRGDETQYF.